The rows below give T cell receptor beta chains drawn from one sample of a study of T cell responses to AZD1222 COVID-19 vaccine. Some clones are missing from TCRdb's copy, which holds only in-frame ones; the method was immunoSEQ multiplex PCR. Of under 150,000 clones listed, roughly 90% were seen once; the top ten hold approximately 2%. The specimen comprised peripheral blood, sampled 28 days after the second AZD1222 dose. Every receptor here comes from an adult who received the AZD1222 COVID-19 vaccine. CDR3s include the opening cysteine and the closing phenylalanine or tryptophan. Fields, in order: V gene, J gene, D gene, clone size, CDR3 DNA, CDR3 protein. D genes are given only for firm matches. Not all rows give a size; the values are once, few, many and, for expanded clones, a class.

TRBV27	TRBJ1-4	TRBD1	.	TGTGCCAGCAGTAACAGGGGGCCGGGTGAAAAACTGTTTTTT	CASSNRGPGEKLFF
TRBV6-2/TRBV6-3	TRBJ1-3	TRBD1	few	TGTGCCAGCAGTTCCTCCGGACAGGGAAAGAACACCATATATTTT	CASSSSGQGKNTIYF
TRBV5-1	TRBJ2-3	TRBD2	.	TGCGCCAGCAGCCAACCTCTAGCGGGAGGGCCGGATACGCAGTATTTT	CASSQPLAGGPDTQYF
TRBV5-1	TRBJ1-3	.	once	TGCGCCAGCAGCTTGGGTACAGGGATTGGAAACACCATATATTTT	CASSLGTGIGNTIYF
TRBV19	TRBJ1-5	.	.	TGTGCCAGTAGTATGAGTAGACACTTCAATCAGCCCCAGCATTTT	CASSMSRHFNQPQHF
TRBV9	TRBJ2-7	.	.	TGTGCCAGCAGCACCTGGGGGGAGGACGAGCAGTACTTC	CASSTWGEDEQYF
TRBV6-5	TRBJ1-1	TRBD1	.	TGTGCCAGCAGTAATGACAGGGTGAACACTGAAGCTTTCTTT	CASSNDRVNTEAFF
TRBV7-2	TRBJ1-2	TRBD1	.	TGTGCCAGCAGCTTAGCCTCGGACAGGGGCCTTTGGAATGGCTACACCTTC	CASSLASDRGLWNGYTF
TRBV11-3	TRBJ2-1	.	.	TGTGCCAGCAGCTTAGATCCTTCCCACTCCTACAATGAGCAGTTCTTC	CASSLDPSHSYNEQFF
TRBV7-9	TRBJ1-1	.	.	TGTGCCAGCAGCTTAGCGGGCCCGTGGGGGGGGGCTTTCTTT	CASSLAGPWGGAFF
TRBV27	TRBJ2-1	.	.	TGTGCCAGCAGTCCTCCCCGAGGCGACCCGGTGGACAATGAGCAGTTCTTC	CASSPPRGDPVDNEQFF
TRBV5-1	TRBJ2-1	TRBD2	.	TGCGCCAGCAGCCGTGCTAGCGGGAGTTACAATGAGCAGTTCTTC	CASSRASGSYNEQFF
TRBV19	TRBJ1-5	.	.	TGTGCCACCCTCGACAGGCCCTTGAGCAATCAGCCCCAGCATTTT	CATLDRPLSNQPQHF
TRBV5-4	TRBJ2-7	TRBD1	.	TGTGCCAGCACCACAACAGGGGACTACGAGCAGTACTTC	CASTTTGDYEQYF
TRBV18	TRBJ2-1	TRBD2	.	TGTGCCAGCTCACCAGTGGGACTAGCCAATGAGCAGTTCTTC	CASSPVGLANEQFF
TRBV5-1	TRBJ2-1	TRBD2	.	TGCGCCACCTCTGGCGGGAGTGACCACAATGAGCAGTTCTTC	CATSGGSDHNEQFF
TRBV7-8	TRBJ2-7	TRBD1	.	TGTGCCAGCAGCCTGACCGGGACAGGGTTCTACGAGCAGTACTTC	CASSLTGTGFYEQYF
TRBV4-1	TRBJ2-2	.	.	TGCGCCAGCAGCCAAGACCCCCCCGGGGAGCTGTTTTTT	CASSQDPPGELFF
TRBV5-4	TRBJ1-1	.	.	TGTGCCAGCAGCCCGTCGGACTACACTGAAGCTTTCTTT	CASSPSDYTEAFF
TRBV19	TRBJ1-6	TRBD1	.	TGTGCCAGTAGCCCACAGGGGACCTATAATTCACCCCTCCACTTT	CASSPQGTYNSPLHF
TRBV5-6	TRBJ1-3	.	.	TGTGCCAGCAGCCTTACTGGAAACACCATATATTTT	CASSLTGNTIYF
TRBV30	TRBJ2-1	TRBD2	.	TGTGCCTGGAGGGGGACCAGACGGACTAGCGGGAGGGCCTATAATGAGCAGTTCTTC	CAWRGTRRTSGRAYNEQFF
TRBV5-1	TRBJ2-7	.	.	TGCGCCAGCAGCAGCGACAGAATCTACGAGCAGTACTTC	CASSSDRIYEQYF
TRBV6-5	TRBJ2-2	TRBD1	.	TGTGCCAGCAGTCCAGACAGGGCCGGGGAGCTGTTTTTT	CASSPDRAGELFF
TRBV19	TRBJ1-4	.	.	TGTGCCAGTAGTTCCGTGGACAATGCCCAGGGAAAACTGTTTTTT	CASSSVDNAQGKLFF
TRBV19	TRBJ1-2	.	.	TGTGCCAGTAGTTCACCAGGGAAGGGCGGCTACACCTTC	CASSSPGKGGYTF
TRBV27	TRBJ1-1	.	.	TGTGCCAGCACCAAAGCGGGGGCTTACACTGAAGCTTTCTTT	CASTKAGAYTEAFF
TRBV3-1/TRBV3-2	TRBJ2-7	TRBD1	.	TGTGCCAGCAGCCAAGTGGGGACAGGGGCCGAGCAGTACTTC	CASSQVGTGAEQYF
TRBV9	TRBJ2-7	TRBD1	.	TGTGCCAGCAGCGTAACAGGGGCCGGCGAGCAGTACTTC	CASSVTGAGEQYF
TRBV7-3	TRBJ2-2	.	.	TGTGCCAGCAGCTTATTCGGGGGCCCCGAAACCGGGGAGCTGTTTTTT	CASSLFGGPETGELFF
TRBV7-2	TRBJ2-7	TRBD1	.	TGTGCCAGCAGCTTTACAGGGGGGACCTACGAGCAGTACTTC	CASSFTGGTYEQYF